This section outlines one TCR beta chain sequence together with its context. The sample comes from a study of blood T cell repertoires in COVID-19. As for the study in general: In each case, the material was cDNA or gDNA derived from T cells, B-cell-depleted T cells, or PBMCs.

Authors' processing steps: From reference gene primer amplification, estimates of nucleated cell counts were derived. The repertoire was sequenced with immunoSEQ multiplex PCR; TCRdb's copy has only in-frame clones and lacks some. Clonal size and the V and J genes are those of that table, whereas D and trimming came from the DNA. The sample gives fewer than 15,000 clones, around 90% of which show up once; over 25% is in the top ten. J was trimmed by 12 bases and V by 4 bases; bases with no gene match: 9. Germline V lookup: CDR1 SGHNT, CDR2 YYREEE (reference sequence). The CDR3 runs to 14 residues. The sequence was obtained from a woman between 65 and 79 years old with active COVID-19. The V and J genes are TRBV5-4 and TRBJ2-1, with 11 bases fitting TRBD2. Input material: peripheral blood. CDR3 sequence reads: CASSQRLAGSGQFF. CDR3 sequence (DNA): TGTGCCAGCAGCCAAAGACTAGCGGGGTCGGGGCAGTTCTTC.